This T cell receptor (beta chain) was sequenced in a study of cytomegalovirus exposure and HLA in healthy donors. It was with 60 Vbeta and 13 Jbeta primers that the PCR ran. The data were produced by immunoSEQ multiplex PCR, yet TCRdb's version contains in-frame clones alone and is incomplete. The sample shows 65,000 to 95,000 clones, around 80% of them seen only once. Germline assignment: CDR1 KGHSH and CDR2 LQKENI. The CDR3 spans 13 residues. Deletions cut 6 bases from V and 2 bases from J, with 11 bases between. The study's findings and limits: Roughly uniform depth of sequencing across donors was assumed in presence/absence analyses.

Regarding this clone: Antigen: not known.

The TCR comes from a male donor in good health and CMV-seropositive. The chain joins TRBV18 to TRBJ2-7, with D perhaps matching TRBD2 (5 bases). The sample comprised PBMCs. The CDR3 DNA reads TGTGCCAGCTCGAGCGGAACCCCCTACGAGCAGTACTTC. This translates into CASSSGTPYEQYF.